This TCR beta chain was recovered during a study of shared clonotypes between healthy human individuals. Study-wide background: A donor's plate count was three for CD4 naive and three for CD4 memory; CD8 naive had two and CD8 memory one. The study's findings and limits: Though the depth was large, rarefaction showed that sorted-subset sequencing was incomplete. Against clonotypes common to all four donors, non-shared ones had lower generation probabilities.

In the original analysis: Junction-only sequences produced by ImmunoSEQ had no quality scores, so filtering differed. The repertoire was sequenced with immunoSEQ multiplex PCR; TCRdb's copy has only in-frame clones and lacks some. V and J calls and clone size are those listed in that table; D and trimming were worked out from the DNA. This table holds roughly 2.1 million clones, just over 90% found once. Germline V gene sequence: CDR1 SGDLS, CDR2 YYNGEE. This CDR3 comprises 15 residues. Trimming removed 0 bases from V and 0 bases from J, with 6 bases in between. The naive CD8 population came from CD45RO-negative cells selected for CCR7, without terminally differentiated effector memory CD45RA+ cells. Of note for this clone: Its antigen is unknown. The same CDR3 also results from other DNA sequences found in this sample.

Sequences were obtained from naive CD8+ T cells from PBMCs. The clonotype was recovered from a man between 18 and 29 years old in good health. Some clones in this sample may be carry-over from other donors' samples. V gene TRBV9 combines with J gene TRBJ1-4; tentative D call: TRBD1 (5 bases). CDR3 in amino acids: CASSVVGATNEKLFF. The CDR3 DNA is TGTGCCAGCAGCGTAGTAGGGGCAACTAATGAAAAACTGTTTTTT.